The rows below give T cell receptor beta chains drawn from one sample of a study of blood T cell repertoires in COVID-19. The assay was immunoSEQ multiplex PCR, and TCRdb's table has in-frame clones only and misses some. The data contain 68,000 or so clones, 88% of them singletons. Sample: peripheral blood. The origin of the receptors is a human donor in a cohort sampled during active COVID-19. The CDR3 runs from the conserved cysteine through the conserved F or W. The D gene is left open where the match is weak. Expanded clones are given a class, and other clones once, few, many or no size at all.

v_gene	d_gene	j_gene	abundance	CDR3nt	CDR3aa
TRBV4-1	.	TRBJ2-3	.	TGCGCCAGCAGCCAAGATTCCCAAGATACGCAGTATTTT	CASSQDSQDTQYF
TRBV28	.	TRBJ1-2	once	TGTGCCAGCATCCGACGGGGGAGGACTTTGTATGGCTACACCTTC	CASIRRGRTLYGYTF
TRBV27	TRBD2	TRBJ2-1	.	TGTGCCAGCAGCCCCGTAGCGGGAGGGCTGAATGAGCAGTTCTTC	CASSPVAGGLNEQFF
TRBV7-2	.	TRBJ1-1	once	TGTGCCAGCAGCTTAGGCGGGGTTGTGAACACTGAAGCTTTCTTT	CASSLGGVVNTEAFF
TRBV24-1	.	TRBJ2-1	.	TGTGCCACCAGCGGACAGTGGTCCAATGAGCAGTTCTTC	CATSGQWSNEQFF
TRBV5-1	TRBD1	TRBJ1-4	.	TGCGCCAGCAGCCCCAGACAGGGAAATGAAAAACTGTTTTTT	CASSPRQGNEKLFF
TRBV7-9	TRBD2	TRBJ2-2	.	TGTGCCAGCAGCCATAAAAGCGGGGGGGCGACCGGGGAGCTGTTTTTT	CASSHKSGGATGELFF
TRBV24-1	TRBD1	TRBJ2-7	once	TGTGCCACCAGTGATGGACAGGCCAGCTCCTACGAGCAGTACTTC	CATSDGQASSYEQYF
TRBV7-2	.	TRBJ1-3	.	TGTGCCAGCAGCTTAGCGGGGGGGCGCATTGGAAACACCATATATTTT	CASSLAGGRIGNTIYF
TRBV4-1	.	TRBJ2-6	few	TGCGCCAGCAGCCCGTTGGGCCTCCTCTTGTCTGGGGCCAACGTCCTGACTTTC	CASSPLGLLLSGANVLTF
TRBV7-3	TRBD1	TRBJ1-1	once	TGTGCCAGCAGCCTCCTCGGACAGGGAGCGAACACTGAAGCTTTCTTT	CASSLLGQGANTEAFF
TRBV15	TRBD2	TRBJ2-3	.	TGTGCCACCAGCCGCGTCATGCTAGCGGCCACAGATACGCAGTATTTT	CATSRVMLAATDTQYF
TRBV30	TRBD1	TRBJ1-1	.	TGTGCCTGCACCGGGACAGGGAACACTGAAGCTTTCTTT	CACTGTGNTEAFF
TRBV5-6	.	TRBJ2-2	once	TGTGCCAGCAGCTTGAAGACTAGAACGAACACCGGGGAGCTGTTTTTT	CASSLKTRTNTGELFF
TRBV27	TRBD1	TRBJ1-6	.	TGTGCCAGCAGTGGGACAGCTCGTTCACCCCTCCACTTT	CASSGTARSPLHF
TRBV27	.	TRBJ1-2	.	TGTGCCAGCAGTCATGGGGGGGTATATGGCTACACCTTC	CASSHGGVYGYTF
TRBV6-1	.	TRBJ1-4	.	TGTGCCAGCAGTGAGAACAGGGCGGCTAATGAAAAACTGTTTTTT	CASSENRAANEKLFF
TRBV9	.	TRBJ2-5	.	TGTGCCAGCAGCGTAGGGCGGAGCAAAGAGACCCAGTACTTC	CASSVGRSKETQYF
TRBV5-4	.	TRBJ1-2	.	TGTGCCAGCAGCCCCGGTGGTGCTAACTATGGCTACACCTTC	CASSPGGANYGYTF
TRBV4-3	TRBD1	TRBJ2-1	.	TGCGCCAGCAGCTTGGACAGGGATTCCTACAATGAGCAGTTCTTC	CASSLDRDSYNEQFF